What follows are 23 T cell receptor beta chains derived from one specimen sequenced in a study of cytomegalovirus exposure and HLA in healthy donors. 60 Vbeta and 13 Jbeta primers were used in PCR. Clones were read by immunoSEQ multiplex PCR, and TCRdb kept only the in-frame ones, dropping some. Among approximately 140,000 clones, 70% to 80% were seen once, and the ten largest hold 3% to 3.5%. The sequenced sample consisted of PBMCs. The receptors shown here come from a female donor in good health and CMV-seronegative.

V and J are TRBV10-3 and TRBJ2-1; no firm D call. Germline loops: CDR1 ENHRY, CDR2 SYGVKD. The V and J ends lost 7 bases and 5 bases respectively, with 12 bases between them. CDR3 size: 13 residues. The CDR3 nucleotides are TGTGCCATCATGGAGCAGTTCCACAATGAGCAGTTCTTC. This translates into CAIMEQFHNEQFF.

V usage is TRBV6-6 and J usage is TRBJ1-5; D is ambiguous. The V end was cut by 0 bases, the J end by 6 bases, with 12 bases between. CDR1 is MNHNY, CDR2 SVGAGI, per germline (reference sequence). The CDR3 has 15 residues. The CDR3: CASSYSGTRIQPQHF. The CDR3 coding sequence is TGTGCCAGCAGTTACTCAGGAACCAGGATTCAGCCCCAGCATTTT.

This clone has just one count. The rearrangement links TRBV5-1 to TRBJ2-3; D gene uncertain. The CDR3 covers 16 residues. The germline V and J ends were trimmed by 0 bases and 2 bases, with 13 bases remaining between them. Germline lookup yields CDR1 SGHRS and CDR2 YFSETQ. CDR3 region: CASSLADTKLTDTQYF. CDR3 nucleotide sequence: TGCGCCAGCAGCTTGGCCGATACGAAACTCACAGATACGCAGTATTTT.

CDR3 in DNA: TGCGCCAGCAGCTTGGTTCTCGGGACACGGATGGTCGAGCAGTACTTC. As protein: CASSLVLGTRMVEQYF. The chain recombines TRBV5-1 with TRBJ2-7; a weak D match, TRBD1 (6 bases). This CDR3 comprises 16 residues. CDR1 is SGHRS and CDR2 is YFSETQ in the germline V gene. Trimming shortened V by 0 bases and J by 6 bases, and 19 bases separated the two germline ends.

The rearrangement links TRBV27 to TRBJ2-7, with D tentatively TRBD1 (8 bases). V shed 5 bases and J shed 3 bases, with 17 bases lying between them. CDR3 size: 15 residues. CDR1 is MNHEY, CDR2 SMNVEV, per germline (reference sequence). This CDR3 is CASSTTGEGSYEQYF. The DNA of the CDR3 is TGTGCCAGCAGTACGACAGGGGAGGGAAGCTACGAGCAGTACTTC.

This clone was observed a few times. CDR3 amino acids: CASSIKRSTEGNTIYF. DNA for the CDR3: TGTGCCAGTAGTATAAAGAGGTCGACAGAGGGAAACACCATATATTTT. The V call is TRBV19, the J call TRBJ1-3, with TRBD1 as a possible D gene (5 bases). The germline CDR1 and CDR2 sequences are LNHDA and SQIVND (reference sequence). This CDR3 is built from 16 residues. V lost 2 bases, J lost 4 bases, and 15 bases lay in between.

V and J are TRBV21-1 and TRBJ2-7; the DNA was not compared with TRBD2, the D call given in the table. TRBV21-1 corresponds to a pseudogene. The CDR3 consists of 22 residues. In nucleotides, the CDR3 is TGTGCCAGCAGCAAAGGCGTGGGCCTGACGTATGCTCGACTAGCGGGAAGATACGAGCAGTACTTC. Translating it yields CASSKGVGLTYARLAGRYEQYF.

V is TRBV5-4 and J is TRBJ1-2; D is perhaps TRBD1 (6 bases). V lost 0 bases and J lost 7, with 10 bases in between. The germline CDR1 and CDR2 sequences are SGHNT and YYREEE (reference sequence). The CDR3 is made up of 13 amino acids. The DNA for the CDR3 is TGTGCCAGCAGCTTGGGCAGGGGCGGTGGCTACACCTTC. This sequence encodes CASSLGRGGGYTF.

V is TRBV5-1 and J is TRBJ2-1, with TRBD2 matching over 9 bases. The length of the CDR3 is 17 residues. J was trimmed by 4 bases and V by 0 bases; bases with no gene match: 8. Germline loops: CDR1 SGHRS, CDR2 YFSETQ. CDR3 sequence: CASSLAPGLAPYNEQFF. For the CDR3, the DNA is TGCGCCAGCAGCTTGGCCCCGGGACTAGCACCTTACAATGAGCAGTTCTTC.

This clone was seen once. The chain employs TRBV9 and TRBJ2-1, with 8 nucleotides matching TRBD2. This CDR3 is built from 13 residues. Trimming at V came to 4 bases and at J to 7 bases, leaving 4 bases not matched to a gene. CDR1 is SGDLS and CDR2 is YYNGEE in the germline V gene. The CDR3 loop reads CASSPGGVNEQFF. Here the CDR3 DNA reads TGTGCCAGCAGCCCGGGGGGGGTGAATGAGCAGTTCTTC.

This chain joins TRBV18 and TRBJ1-1; TRBD1 is a possible D gene (6 bases). V dropped 4 bases and J dropped 1 base, with 16 bases sitting between them. The CDR3 has 16 amino acids. The V gene's germline CDR1 is KGHSH and CDR2 LQKENI. The DNA for the CDR3 is TGTGCCAGCTCACTTCAAACAGGGATCGGGAACACTGAAGCTTTCTTT. Protein product: CASSLQTGIGNTEAFF.

The CDR3 DNA reads TGTGCCTGGAGTGCAGGGGCCCTCAATCAGCCCCAGCATTTT. Translating gives CAWSAGALNQPQHF. The chain joins TRBV30 to TRBJ1-5; a possible D gene is TRBD1 (6 bases). Trimming stripped 1 base from V and 3 bases from J, with 10 bases between. Germline loops: CDR1 GTSNPN, CDR2 SVGIG (reference sequence). The CDR3 has 14 amino acids.

J is TRBJ1-1 and V is TRBV14; no clear D gene. Germline V gene data show CDR1 as SGHDN and CDR2 as FVKESK. V lost 2 bases and J 5 bases, leaving 15 bases between the germline ends. The CDR3 length is 15 residues. CDR3 coding DNA: TGTGCCAGCAGCCAATCGTCACGAGGGCTTACTGAAGCTTTCTTT. This sequence encodes CASSQSSRGLTEAFF.

The chain has TRBV4-3 and TRBJ2-3; the D gene is possibly TRBD2 (6 bases). Per the germline V gene, CDR1 is LGHNA and CDR2 is YSLEER. The CDR3 extends over 13 amino acids. Deletions cut 2 bases from V and 3 bases from J, with 6 bases between. The CDR3 DNA reads TGCGCCAGCAGCCAACTAGCGACAGATACGCAGTATTTT. As protein: CASSQLATDTQYF.

This clone was found once. This sequence joins TRBV18 and TRBJ1-2; the match to TRBD1 covers 7 bases. V lost 1 base to trimming and J lost 4 bases; unmatched junction nucleotides: 6. This CDR3 contains 15 residues. The germline V gene encodes CDR1 KGHSH and CDR2 LQKENI. Written as DNA, the CDR3 is TGTGCCAGCTCACCACGCGACAGGGCGGGCTATGGCTACACCTTC. It encodes CASSPRDRAGYGYTF.

This clone showed up just once. This chain connects TRBV7-2 to TRBJ2-1, with a tentative D call TRBD2 (5 bases). The CDR3 spans 14 residues. Trimming took off 2 bases at V and 10 bases at J, with 15 bases between the two ends. CDR1 is SGHTA and CDR2 is FQGNSA in the germline V gene. The CDR3 sequence is CASSLSSGIAEQFF. Here the CDR3 DNA reads TGTGCCAGCAGCTTATCGTCGGGAATTGCGGAGCAGTTCTTC.

In this sample, this clone turned up once. The genes are TRBV28 and TRBJ1-1, with TRBD1 matching over 9 bases. V shed 4 bases, J shed 4 bases, and the junction held 1 base outside the gene matches. The CDR3 totals 13 residues. CDR1 MDHEN and CDR2 SYDVKM come from the germline V gene. The CDR3 region has the DNA TGTGCCAGCAGTTGGACAGGGGTCACTGAAGCTTTCTTT. Its translation: CASSWTGVTEAFF.

The DNA for the CDR3 is TGTGCCAGCACCTCCCTCGGGGGGCTAGGTCTCACCGGGGAGCTGTTTTTT. Protein product: CASTSLGGLGLTGELFF. V usage is TRBV7-3 and J usage is TRBJ2-2; tentatively, D is TRBD2 (7 bases). The germline V and J ends were trimmed by 7 bases and 4 bases, with 22 bases remaining between them. Per the germline V gene, CDR1 is SGHTA and CDR2 is FQGTGA. The CDR3 has 17 amino acids.

This chain connects TRBV11-3 to TRBJ1-4, with D unclear. Germline CDR1 is SGHNT and CDR2 is YENEEA. V was trimmed by 5 bases and J by 8 bases, leaving 15 bases between them. The CDR3 runs to 14 residues. The CDR3 DNA reads TGTGCCAGCAGCCCCCGAAGGGAGGAGGAAAAACTGTTTTTT. Protein: CASSPRREEEKLFF. Filled out from reference TRBV11-3 and TRBJ1-4, the complete variable domain reads EAGVVQSPRYKIIEKKQPVAFWCNPISGHNTLYWYLQNLGQGPELLIRYENEEAVDDSQLPKDRFSAERLKGVDSTLKIQPAELGDSAVYLCASSPRREEEKLFFGSGTQLSVL.

The V call is TRBV30, the J call TRBJ1-2; possible D gene TRBD1, 6 bases. The germline V gene encodes CDR1 GTSNPN and CDR2 SVGIG (reference sequence). CDR3 size: 14 residues. V lost 5 bases to trimming and J lost 2 bases, with 15 bases between them. The CDR3, as DNA: TGTGCCTGGTGGTGGGCAGGGGAAAACTATGGCTACACCTTC. This sequence encodes CAWWWAGENYGYTF.

DNA for the CDR3: TGTGCCAGTAGGATGGGGCAGCGGAACACTGAAGCTTTCTTT. This translates into CASRMGQRNTEAFF. The rearrangement uses TRBV19 and TRBJ1-1; weak D call: TRBD1 (5 bases). Per germline, CDR1 LNHDA and CDR2 SQIVND (reference sequence). The CDR3 covers 14 residues. V was clipped by 6 bases and J by 1 base, with 12 bases between them. The variable domain in full, completed from reference TRBV19 and TRBJ1-1, reads DGGITQSPKYLFRKEGQNVTLSCEQNLNHDAMYWYRQDPGQGLRLIYYSQIVNDFQKGDIAEGYSVSREKKESFPLTVTSAQKNPTAFYLCASRMGQRNTEAFFGQGTRLTVV.

This clone was observed a few times. The rearrangement links TRBV2 to TRBJ2-7, with 11 bases fitting TRBD1. In germline, CDR1 is SNHLY, CDR2 FYNNEI. This CDR3 is 14 amino acids long. Trimming removed 8 bases from V and 3 bases from J; junction bases left unmatched: 6. The CDR3 is CASLPGQGVYEQYF. The DNA for the CDR3 is TGTGCCAGCTTACCGGGACAGGGGGTCTACGAGCAGTACTTC.

This rearrangement joins TRBV4-3 to TRBJ1-2; 9 bases are shared with TRBD1. The CDR3 loop spans 16 amino acids. Germline trimming cut 4 bases from V and 3 bases from J; bases unmatched to any gene: 9. In germline, CDR1 is LGHNA, CDR2 YSLEER. The CDR3 sequence is CASSPGGDREDYGYTF. CDR3 in DNA: TGCGCCAGCAGCCCCGGGGGGGACAGGGAAGACTATGGCTACACCTTC.